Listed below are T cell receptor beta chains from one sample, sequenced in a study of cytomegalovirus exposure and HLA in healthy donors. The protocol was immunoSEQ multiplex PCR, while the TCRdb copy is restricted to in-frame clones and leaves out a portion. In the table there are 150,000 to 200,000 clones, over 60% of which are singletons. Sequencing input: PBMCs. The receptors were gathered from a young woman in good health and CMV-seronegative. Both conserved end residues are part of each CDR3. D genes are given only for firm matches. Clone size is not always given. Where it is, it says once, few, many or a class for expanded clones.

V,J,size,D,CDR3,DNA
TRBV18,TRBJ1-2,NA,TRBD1,CASSPRTGDGYTF,TGTGCCAGCTCACCTAGGACAGGGGATGGCTACACCTTC
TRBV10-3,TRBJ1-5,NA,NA,CAISESRGGNQPQHF,TGTGCCATCAGTGAGTCGAGGGGAGGGAATCAGCCCCAGCATTTT
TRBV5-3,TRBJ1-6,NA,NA,CARSPPKGHQDSPLHF,TGTGCCAGAAGCCCACCTAAGGGACACCAAGATTCACCCCTCCACTTT
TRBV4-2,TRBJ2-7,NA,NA,CASSQDAASYEQYF,TGTGCCAGCAGCCAAGATGCAGCGTCCTACGAGCAGTACTTC
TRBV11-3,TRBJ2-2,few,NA,CASTNTGELFF,TGTGCCAGCACAAACACCGGGGAGCTGTTTTTT
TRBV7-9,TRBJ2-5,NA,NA,CASSLVPGPETQYF,TGTGCCAGCAGCTTAGTTCCAGGGCCCGAGACCCAGTACTTC
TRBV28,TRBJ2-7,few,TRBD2,CASSKQRDDYEQYF,TGTGCCAGCAGTAAGCAGCGGGACGACTACGAGCAGTACTTC
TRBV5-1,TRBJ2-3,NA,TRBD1,CASSLVEQGSTDTQYF,TGCGCCAGCAGCTTGGTGGAACAGGGGAGTACAGATACGCAGTATTTT
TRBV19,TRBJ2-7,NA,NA,CASSMMPRVNEQYF,TGTGCCAGTAGTATGATGCCTAGAGTAAACGAGCAGTACTTC
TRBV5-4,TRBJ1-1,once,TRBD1,CASSFRDRVGTEAFF,TGTGCCAGCAGCTTCCGGGACAGGGTGGGCACTGAAGCTTTCTTT
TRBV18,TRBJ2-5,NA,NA,CASSPKEFRETQYF,TGTGCCAGCTCACCAAAGGAGTTCCGGGAGACCCAGTACTTC
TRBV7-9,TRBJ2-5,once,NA,CASSNPTGMETQYF,TGTGCCAGCAGCAATCCGACTGGTATGGAGACCCAGTACTTC
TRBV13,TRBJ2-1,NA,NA,CASSLVPSYEQFF,TGTGCCAGCAGCTTAGTTCCCTCGTATGAGCAGTTCTTC
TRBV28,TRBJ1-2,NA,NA,CASSSQVGGYTF,TGTGCCAGCAGCTCACAGGTGGGGGGCTACACCTTC
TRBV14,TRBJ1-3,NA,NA,CASRSTRGGFVSGNTIYF,TGTGCCAGCAGGTCAACTCGGGGGGGGTTCGTCTCTGGAAACACCATATATTTT
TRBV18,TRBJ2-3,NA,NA,CASSIGKVPFTDTQYF,TGTGCCAGCTCTATCGGGAAGGTCCCCTTCACAGATACGCAGTATTTT
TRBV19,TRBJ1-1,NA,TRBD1,CASSRQGRNTEAFF,TGTGCCAGTAGCCGACAGGGGCGCAACACTGAAGCTTTCTTT
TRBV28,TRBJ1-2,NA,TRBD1,CASSLTGEYGYTF,TGTGCCAGCAGTCTGACAGGGGAGTATGGCTACACCTTC
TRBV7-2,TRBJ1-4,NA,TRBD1,CASSLLDRAGEKLFF,TGTGCCAGCAGTCTCCTGGACAGGGCGGGTGAAAAACTGTTTTTT
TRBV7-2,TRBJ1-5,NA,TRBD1,CASSLAYRGNQSQHF,TGTGCCAGCAGCTTAGCTTACAGGGGGAATCAGTCCCAGCATTTT
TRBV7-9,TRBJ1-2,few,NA,CASSLASAGRGGYTF,TGTGCCAGCAGCTTAGCGTCGGCGGGCAGGGGAGGCTACACCTTC
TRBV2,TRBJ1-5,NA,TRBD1,CASRGTGTNQPQHF,TGTGCCAGCAGGGGGACAGGGACTAATCAGCCCCAGCATTTT
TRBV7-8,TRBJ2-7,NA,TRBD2,CASSPPLLADLRHEQYF,TGTGCCAGCAGCCCGCCACTGCTAGCGGACCTTCGACACGAGCAGTACTTC
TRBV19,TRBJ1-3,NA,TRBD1,CASSITGVRGNTIYF,TGTGCCAGTAGCATCACAGGGGTCAGAGGAAACACCATATATTTT
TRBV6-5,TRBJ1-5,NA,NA,CASSYSDRNQPQHF,TGTGCCAGCAGTTACTCGGACAGAAATCAGCCCCAGCATTTT
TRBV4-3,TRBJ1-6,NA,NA,CASSQYSGGLNSPLHF,TGCGCCAGCAGCCAGTACTCGGGGGGACTAAATTCACCCCTCCACTTT
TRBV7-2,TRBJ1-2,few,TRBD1,CASSSTRDRYGYTF,TGTGCCAGCAGCTCGACCCGGGACAGATATGGCTACACCTTC
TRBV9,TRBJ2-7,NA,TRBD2,CASSVDTSGLSYEQYF,TGTGCCAGCAGCGTAGATACTAGCGGCCTCTCCTACGAGCAGTACTTC
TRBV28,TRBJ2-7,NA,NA,CASSFRGIYYEQYF,TGTGCCAGCAGTTTTCGAGGAATATACTACGAGCAGTACTTC
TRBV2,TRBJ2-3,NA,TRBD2,CATDLADLTDTQYF,TGTGCCACCGACCTAGCGGACCTCACAGATACGCAGTATTTT
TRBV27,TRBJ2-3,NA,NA,CASSFSGRHRETIGTDTQYF,TGTGCCAGCAGTTTCTCCGGTCGGCATCGGGAGACAATCGGCACAGATACGCAGTATTTT
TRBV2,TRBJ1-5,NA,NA,CASRSSNQPQHF,TGTGCCAGCAGATCAAGCAATCAGCCCCAGCATTTT
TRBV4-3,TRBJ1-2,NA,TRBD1,CASSQEGQGAYGYTF,TGCGCCAGCAGCCAAGAAGGACAGGGGGCTTATGGCTACACCTTC
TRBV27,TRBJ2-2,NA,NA,CASSKRGGELFF,TGTGCCAGCAGCAAAAGGGGCGGGGAGCTGTTTTTT
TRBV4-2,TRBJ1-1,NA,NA,CASSQGAGENTEAFF,TGTGCCAGCAGCCAAGGGGCAGGGGAAAACACTGAAGCTTTCTTT
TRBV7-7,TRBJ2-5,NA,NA,CASSTGVAQYF,TGTGCCAGTAGTACGGGGGTGGCCCAGTACTTC
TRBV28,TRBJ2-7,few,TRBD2,CASSLSREGRYEQYF,TGTGCCAGCAGTTTATCGCGGGAGGGCCGTTACGAGCAGTACTTC
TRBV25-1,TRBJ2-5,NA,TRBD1,CASRSTGEETQYF,TGTGCCAGCAGGTCGACAGGGGAGGAGACCCAGTACTTC
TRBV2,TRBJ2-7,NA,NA,CASSEGLAIIAYEQYF,TGTGCCAGCAGTGAAGGCCTAGCGATAATCGCCTACGAGCAGTACTTC
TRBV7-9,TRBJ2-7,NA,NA,CASSSDRTYEQYF,TGTGCCAGCAGCTCTGACAGGACCTACGAGCAGTACTTC
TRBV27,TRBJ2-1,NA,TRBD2,CASEGGGLAGDEQFF,TGTGCCAGCGAGGGGGGCGGACTAGCGGGGGATGAGCAGTTCTTC